Listed here is a single T cell receptor (beta chain). This sample was taken from a study of PD-1 and CTLA-4 blockade in melanoma. Germline-derived CDR1 and CDR2 are MNHEY and SVGAGI. V was pared by 5 bases and J by 0 bases, with 5 bases between. CDR3 length equals 14 residues. TCRdb's copy holds only in-frame clones and misses some; the assay was immunoSEQ multiplex PCR. The table shows tens of thousands of clones, with approximately 90% occurring only once. The V call is TRBV6-5, the J call TRBJ2-6; D is unresolved. This receptor was identified in a human donor with melanoma. The source material was CD8+ T cells from peripheral blood, sampled before anti-PD-1 treatment. Written as DNA, the CDR3 is TGTGCCAGCAGTCCCTCCTCTGGGGCCAACGTCCTGACTTTC. Translating it yields CASSPSSGANVLTF.